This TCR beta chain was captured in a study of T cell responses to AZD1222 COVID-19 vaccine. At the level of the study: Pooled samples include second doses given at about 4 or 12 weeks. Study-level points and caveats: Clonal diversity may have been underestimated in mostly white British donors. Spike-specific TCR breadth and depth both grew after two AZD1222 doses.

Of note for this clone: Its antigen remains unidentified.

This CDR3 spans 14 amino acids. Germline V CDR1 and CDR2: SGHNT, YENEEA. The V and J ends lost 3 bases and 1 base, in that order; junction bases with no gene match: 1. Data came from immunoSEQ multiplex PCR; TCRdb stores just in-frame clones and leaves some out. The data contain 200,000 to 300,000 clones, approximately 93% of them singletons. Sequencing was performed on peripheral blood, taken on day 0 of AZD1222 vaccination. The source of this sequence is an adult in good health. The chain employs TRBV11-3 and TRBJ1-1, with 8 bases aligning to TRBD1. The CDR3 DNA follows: TGTGCCAGCAGCTTCGGGACAGGGAACACTGAAGCTTTCTTT. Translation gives CASSFGTGNTEAFF.